This T cell receptor (beta chain) came from a study of CD4 T cells in relation to SARS-CoV-2 and coronaviruses. On the study more broadly: No peptide or an HIV-1 Nef peptide pool served as negative control.

CD4+ T cells from unexposed donors were obtained before the COVID-19 pandemic (2011-2018). After roughly 9 days of culture, CD4+ T cells were isolated. Comment on this clone: Its antigen remains unknown.

Per germline, CDR1 SGHDT and CDR2 YYEEEE. The length of the CDR3 is 15 residues. The trim removed 4 bases at V and 1 base at J, leaving 5 bases unmatched. Assay: immunoSEQ multiplex PCR; the TCRdb copy retains only in-frame clones and omits some. This table has roughly 18,000 clones, around 77% appearing once. This rearrangement joins TRBV5-6 to TRBJ1-5, with 7 positions matching TRBD1. Sequencing input: CD4+ T cells from PBMCs, cultured in vitro. The TCR was taken from a human donor in good health. CDR3 in amino acids: CASSTQGRSNQPQHF. CDR3 in DNA: TGTGCCAGCAGCACACAGGGGAGGAGCAATCAGCCCCAGCATTTT.